Each of the 7 T cell receptor beta chains below was sequenced from the same sample in a study of blood T cell repertoires in COVID-19. Generated by immunoSEQ multiplex PCR, the TCRdb table keeps only in-frame clones and is missing some. The table has 30,000 to 50,000 clones, 75% to 85% seen once. Sequenced sample: peripheral blood. These receptors were collected from a human donor in a cohort sampled during active COVID-19.

The CDR3, as DNA: TGCGCCAGCAGCCAGATCAGGGATAGTAGTTCACCCCTCCACTTT. It translates to CASSQIRDSSSPLHF. The chain has TRBV4-1 and TRBJ1-6; possibly TRBD1 for D (5 bases). The V gene lost 3 bases and the J gene lost 9 bases, with 15 bases spanning the gap. The V gene's germline CDR1 is MGHRA and CDR2 YSYEKL. This CDR3 spans 15 amino acids.

V is TRBV5-6 and J is TRBJ1-2, with a possible D match to TRBD1 (5 bases). V was cut by 1 base and J by 3 bases, with 10 bases left in between. Germline CDR1 reads SGHDT; CDR2 reads YYEEEE. The CDR3 length is 14 residues. DNA for the CDR3: TGTGCCAGCAGCTTGAGGGACTGGGACTATGGCTACACCTTC. Translating gives CASSLRDWDYGYTF.

The chain employs TRBV9 and TRBJ2-1; TRBD1 aligns across 10 bases. V was clipped by 0 bases and J by 10 bases; unmatched bases: 4. CDR1 is SGDLS and CDR2 is YYNGEE in the germline V gene. CDR3 length: 14 residues. The CDR3 protein is CASSVGGQGQEQFF. The CDR3 coding sequence is TGTGCCAGCAGCGTAGGGGGACAGGGGCAAGAGCAGTTCTTC.

The chain recombines TRBV12-3 or TRBV12-4 with TRBJ2-4; tentatively, D is TRBD1 (6 bases). The V end was cut by 3 bases, the J end by 11 bases, with 11 bases between. This CDR3 is built from 12 residues. CDR3 DNA sequence: TGTGCCAGCAGTTTTGGACAGACCCTTCAGTACTTC. It is translated as CASSFGQTLQYF.

The gene calls are TRBV7-3 and TRBJ2-1, with TRBD2 identical over 7 bases. Trimming cost V 2 bases and J 3 bases; bases outside gene matches: 4. Germline loops: CDR1 SGHTA, CDR2 FQGTGA. The CDR3 sequence is 15 residues long. For the CDR3, the DNA is TGTGCCAGCAGCTTAGGTAGCGGGTTCTACAATGAGCAGTTCTTC. As protein: CASSLGSGFYNEQFF.

The chain has TRBV5-6 and TRBJ1-5, with TRBD1 matching 10 bases. The trim removed 4 bases at V and 7 bases at J, leaving 5 bases unmatched. CDR3 length: 14 amino acids. From germline, CDR1 is SGHDT and CDR2 YYEEEE. The CDR3 bases are TGTGCCAGCAGCCGACTGACAGGGGGCCAGCCCCAGCATTTT. This codes for CASSRLTGGQPQHF. The full variable domain, with the rest looked up from reference TRBV5-6 and TRBJ1-5, is DAGVTQSPTHLIKTRGQQVTLRCSPKSGHDTVSWYQQALGQGPQFIFQYYEEEERQRGNFPDRFSGHQFPNYSSELNVNALLLGDSALYLCASSRLTGGQPQHFGDGTRLSIL.

The chain recombines TRBV5-4 with TRBJ1-2; no reliable D call. The germline V gene encodes CDR1 SGHNT and CDR2 YYREEE (reference sequence). V lost 5 bases to trimming and J lost 2 bases, with 13 bases between them. The CDR3 runs 14 residues. The CDR3 DNA reads as TGTGCCAGCAGAGTGCAGGAGGCGAACTATGGCTACACCTTC. Translating it yields CASRVQEANYGYTF. Filled out from reference TRBV5-4 and TRBJ1-2, the complete variable domain reads ETGVTQSPTHLIKTRGQQVTLRCSSQSGHNTVSWYQQALGQGPQFIFQYYREEENGRGNFPPRFSGLQFPNYSSELNVNALELDDSALYLCASRVQEANYGYTFGSGTRLTVV.